Below, 30 T cell receptor beta chains from the same sample are listed, as sequenced in a study of shared clonotypes between healthy human individuals. This table comes from immunoSEQ multiplex PCR, and its TCRdb copy is limited to in-frame clones, with some not included. Seen here are some 2,100,000 clones, more than 85% observed once, and the top ten hold roughly 1.8%. CD45RO-negative CD8 cells positively selected for CCR7 made up the naive population, which excluded terminally differentiated effector memory CD45RA+ cells. The sequencing input was naive CD8+ T cells from PBMCs. Every receptor here comes from a young man in good health. Some clones in this sample may be carry-over from other donors' samples.

The chain employs TRBV10-1 and TRBJ1-1; 7 nucleotides agree with TRBD1. In germline, CDR1 is WNHNN, CDR2 SYGVQD (reference sequence). The CDR3 consists of 12 residues. The V gene end was trimmed by 5 bases and the J gene end by 5 bases; junction bases not matched to a gene: 2. For the CDR3, the DNA is TGCGCCAGCAGTAGGACAGGTACTGAAGCTTTCTTT. This sequence encodes CASSRTGTEAFF.

The chain is built from TRBV7-6 and TRBJ1-3; D gene ambiguous. Germline assignment: CDR1 SGHVS and CDR2 FNYEAQ. The CDR3 has 18 residues. Trimming cost V 5 bases and J 0 bases, with 20 bases left between them. CDR3 in DNA: TGTGCCAGCAGCCCTTCAGGTTTTAAAACCGCCTCTGGAAACACCATATATTTT. Its protein product is CASSPSGFKTASGNTIYF.

CDR3 residues: CASSPSSGRAGIEQFF. CDR3 nucleotides: TGTGCCAGCAGTCCCTCCAGCGGGAGGGCCGGGATTGAGCAGTTCTTC. V and J are TRBV27 and TRBJ2-1; 10 bases match TRBD2. J lost 9 bases, V lost 5 bases, and 13 bases had no gene match. The CDR3 sequence is 16 residues long. Germline V gene data show CDR1 as MNHEY and CDR2 as SMNVEV (reference sequence).

V and J are TRBV9 and TRBJ1-2; 8 nucleotides match TRBD1. The germline CDR1 and CDR2 sequences are SGDLS and YYNGEE. Trimming cost V 4 bases and J 1 base; bases outside gene matches: 9. The CDR3 loop spans 16 amino acids. The CDR3 DNA sequence: TGTGCCAGCAGCCTAACCGGGACAGGTGATAACTATGGCTACACCTTC. Amino acid sequence: CASSLTGTGDNYGYTF.

The chain recombines TRBV28 with TRBJ2-2; D ambiguous. The CDR3 contains 13 residues. Germline values: CDR1 MDHEN, CDR2 SYDVKM. Trimming pared 3 bases from V and 4 bases from J, leaving 6 bases between. The CDR3 coding sequence is TGTGCCAGCAGTTTTCATCGCACCGGGGAGCTGTTTTTT. It codes for CASSFHRTGELFF.

This chain uses TRBV7-9 with TRBJ1-4, with D hard to call. The length of the CDR3 is 14 residues. The ends were cut back, 1 base at V and 3 bases at J, with 6 bases in the middle. Germline CDR1 and CDR2: SEHNR and FQNEAQ (reference sequence). The DNA for the CDR3 is TGTGCCAGCAGCTTAGTACAGTCTAATGAAAAACTGTTTTTT. Encoded protein: CASSLVQSNEKLFF. Based on the CDR3 plus reference TRBV7-9 and TRBJ1-4, the full variable domain is DTGVSQNPRHKITKRGQNVTFRCDPISEHNRLYWYRQTLGQGPEFLTYFQNEAQLEKSRLLSDRFSAERPKGSFSTLEIQRTEQGDSAMYLCASSLVQSNEKLFFGSGTQLSVL.

V and J are TRBV7-7 and TRBJ2-7; 8 bases fit TRBD2. Trimming removed 4 bases from V and 4 bases from J; junction bases left unmatched: 12. CDR3 size: 16 residues. Germline V gene lookup returns CDR1 SSHAT and CDR2 FNYEAQ (reference sequence). In nucleotides, the CDR3 is TGTGCCAGCAGCTCTCGAAAGGGACTAGATCAATACGAGCAGTACTTC. It codes for CASSSRKGLDQYEQYF. The entire variable domain, with the rest obtained from reference TRBV7-7 and TRBJ2-7, is as follows: GAGVSQSPRYKVTKRGQDVTLRCDPISSHATLYWYQQALGQGPEFLTYFNYEAQPDKSGLPSDRFSAERPEGSISTLTIQRTEQRDSAMYRCASSSRKGLDQYEQYFGPGTRLTVT.

The chain recombines TRBV19 with TRBJ2-5; TRBD2 is a possible D gene (5 bases). V lost 5 bases and J lost 5, with 18 bases in between. CDR1 and CDR2 (germline): LNHDA, SQIVND (reference sequence). The CDR3 contains 15 residues. CDR3 DNA sequence: TGTGCCAGTAGTGCCCGCTCCGGGAAAGGTGAGACCCAGTACTTC. Encoded protein: CASSARSGKGETQYF.

This clone was seen only once. The V and J genes are TRBV9 and TRBJ2-2; 7 positions agree with TRBD1. This CDR3 spans 13 amino acids. Germline V CDR1 and CDR2: SGDLS, YYNGEE. V lost 3 bases to trimming and J lost 6 bases; unmatched junction nucleotides: 2. The CDR3 coding sequence is TGTGCCAGCAGCGGTCAGGGGGCCGGGGAGCTGTTTTTT. It yields the protein CASSGQGAGELFF.

The gene calls are TRBV11-2 and TRBJ2-7; the match to TRBD2 covers 10 bases. V shed 0 bases and J 4 bases; nucleotides not matched to a gene: 9. The germline V gene has CDR1 SGHAT and CDR2 FQNNGV. CDR3 length: 17 residues. CDR3 in amino acids: CASSLDPGQREGYEQYF. The DNA for the CDR3 is TGTGCCAGCAGCTTAGACCCCGGACAGCGGGAGGGGTACGAGCAGTACTTC.

The rearrangement uses TRBV10-1 and TRBJ2-4, with TRBD2 identical over 7 bases. The CDR3 contains 16 residues. The ends lost 6 bases at V and 2 bases at J; junction bases unmatched: 10. CDR1 is WNHNN, CDR2 SYGVQD, per germline (reference sequence). CDR3: CASSPGLGPTKNIQYF. For the CDR3, the DNA is TGCGCCAGCAGCCCCGGACTAGGACCAACCAAAAACATTCAGTACTTC.

V is TRBV15 and J is TRBJ2-7; D remains unclear. V was shortened by 1 base and J by 5 bases, with 12 bases between the two germline ends. Germline CDR1 and CDR2: LNHNV and YYDKDF (reference sequence). CDR3 size: 14 residues. The CDR3 sequence: CATSRAWNPDEQYF. CDR3 nucleotides: TGTGCCACCAGCAGAGCATGGAATCCCGACGAGCAGTACTTC.

This clone occurred once. The rearrangement joins TRBV5-6 to TRBJ2-7, with a weak D call TRBD1 (6 bases). The CDR3 totals 17 residues. Trimming cost V 5 bases and J 6 bases, with 27 bases left between them. Germline CDR1 SGHDT, CDR2 YYEEEE. As DNA, the CDR3 is TGTGCCAGCAGTCATTATATCGTGTTCGGACCAGGGGTCGAGCAGTACTTC. Residues: CASSHYIVFGPGVEQYF.

This rearrangement joins TRBV7-3 to TRBJ2-3; the D gene is possibly TRBD2 (5 bases). Trimming removed 0 bases from V and 9 bases from J, with 13 bases in between. Per germline, CDR1 SGHTA and CDR2 FQGTGA. This CDR3 region has 14 residues. This CDR3 reads CASSLTGYPGTQYF. The CDR3, as DNA: TGTGCCAGCAGCTTAACGGGTTATCCGGGAACGCAGTATTTT.

This CDR3 reads CASSLLWVAGGPNEQFF. CDR3 bases: TGTGCCAGCAGTTTACTTTGGGTTGCGGGAGGTCCTAATGAGCAGTTCTTC. This chain uses TRBV28 with TRBJ2-1; 8 bases fit TRBD2. Looked up from germline, CDR1 is MDHEN and CDR2 is SYDVKM. Germline trimming cut 2 bases from V and 7 bases from J; bases unmatched to any gene: 13. CDR3 length: 17 amino acids.

The gene calls are TRBV10-3 and TRBJ1-2; the D is unclear. Germline lookup yields CDR1 ENHRY and CDR2 SYGVKD. This CDR3 comprises 13 residues. V was cut by 10 bases and J by 1 base, with 13 bases left in between. CDR3 nucleotide sequence: TGTGCCAGCAGGACGGCTTATAACTATGGCTACACCTTC. Encoded protein: CASRTAYNYGYTF.

V and J are TRBV27 and TRBJ1-1; TRBD1 might be the D (6 bases). CDR3 length equals 14 residues. The V gene lost 6 bases and the J gene lost 9 bases, with 20 bases spanning the gap. CDR1 and CDR2 (germline): MNHEY, SMNVEV (reference sequence). Written as DNA, the CDR3 is TGTGCCAGCAGCCAATCGACCTTTTGGGGGCAAGCTTTCTTT. Translation: CASSQSTFWGQAFF.

The J gene is TRBJ2-1, the V gene TRBV4-3; D is ambiguous. Germline CDR1 and CDR2: LGHNA and YSLEER. CDR3 size: 17 residues. V lost 0 bases and J 5 bases, leaving 17 bases between the germline ends. CDR3 sequence: CASSQDVGGNGDNEQFF. CDR3 coding DNA: TGCGCCAGCAGCCAAGATGTCGGCGGAAACGGTGACAATGAGCAGTTCTTC.

The chain employs TRBV5-6 and TRBJ2-1; TRBD2 agrees at 10 bases. The trim removed 4 bases at V and 8 bases at J, leaving 6 bases unmatched. CDR3 length equals 14 residues. Germline V lookup: CDR1 SGHDT, CDR2 YYEEEE. Written as DNA, the CDR3 is TGTGCCAGCAGCGGCCCCGGGACTAGCGATGAGCAGTTCTTC. It is translated as CASSGPGTSDEQFF.

The genes are TRBV19 and TRBJ2-1; D possibly corresponds to TRBD1 (6 bases). V was pared by 0 bases and J by 3 bases, with 12 bases between. The CDR3 spans 16 residues. The germline CDR1 and CDR2 sequences are LNHDA and SQIVND (reference sequence). The CDR3 reads CASSIEAQGFYNEQFF. The DNA of the CDR3 is TGTGCCAGTAGTATAGAGGCACAGGGATTCTACAATGAGCAGTTCTTC.

The chain joins TRBV4-1 to TRBJ2-1, with a weak D call TRBD2 (6 bases). V lost 1 base and J 8 bases, leaving 12 bases between the germline ends. Per germline, CDR1 MGHRA and CDR2 YSYEKL. The CDR3 runs 14 residues. CDR3 coding DNA: TGCGCCAGCAGCCAAGGACTAGTACTCGATGAGCAGTTCTTC. Amino acid sequence: CASSQGLVLDEQFF.

The rearrangement joins TRBV11-3 to TRBJ1-3, with D tentatively TRBD1 (5 bases). Germline CDR1 reads SGHNT; CDR2 reads YENEEA. V lost 5 bases to trimming and J lost 3 bases, with 11 bases between them. This CDR3 is built from 14 residues. DNA of the CDR3: TGTGCCAGCAGCCTTGGGACGGGTGGAAACACCATATATTTT. This sequence encodes CASSLGTGGNTIYF.

The chain uses TRBV7-9 and TRBJ2-1; D remains ambiguous. Per germline, CDR1 SEHNR and CDR2 FQNEAQ (reference sequence). Deletions cut 1 base from V and 10 bases from J, with 8 bases between. The CDR3 loop spans 12 amino acids. The CDR3 loop reads CASSLVGTEQFF. The CDR3 bases are TGTGCCAGCAGCTTAGTAGGCACGGAGCAGTTCTTC.

This clone was recorded only once. The CDR3 protein is CASSPAAGGPYNEQFF. DNA of the CDR3: TGCGCCAGCAGTCCCGCGGCGGGAGGGCCCTACAATGAGCAGTTCTTC. This chain joins TRBV10-1 and TRBJ2-1; 9 bases agree with TRBD2. The CDR3 runs 16 residues. Trimming at V came to 5 bases and at J to 2 bases, leaving 7 bases not matched to a gene. Germline CDR1 and CDR2: WNHNN and SYGVQD (reference sequence).

V gene TRBV18 combines with J gene TRBJ2-1, with D maybe TRBD2 (6 bases). Germline CDR1 KGHSH, CDR2 LQKENI. This CDR3 is built from 17 residues. Deletions cut 6 bases from V and 2 bases from J, with 20 bases between. DNA of the CDR3: TGTGCCAGCTCCGAAGTCCCACAGCGGGCACCCTACAATGAGCAGTTCTTC. It specifies CASSEVPQRAPYNEQFF.

The chain carries TRBV7-9 and TRBJ1-1; the D is unclear. The germline V gene has CDR1 SEHNR and CDR2 FQNEAQ (reference sequence). The CDR3 length is 14 residues. The ends were cut back, 1 base at V and 4 bases at J, with 10 bases in the middle. In nucleotides, the CDR3 is TGTGCCAGCAGCTTAGGTTCCCCGGTCACTGAAGCTTTCTTT. Its translation: CASSLGSPVTEAFF.

V is TRBV4-3 and J is TRBJ2-4; 9 nucleotides agree with TRBD1. Germline V gives CDR1 LGHNA, CDR2 YSLEER. The length of the CDR3 is 17 residues. V lost 1 base to trimming and J lost 2 bases; unmatched junction nucleotides: 6. CDR3 protein: CASSQARDRETKNIQYF. CDR3 DNA sequence: TGCGCCAGCAGCCAAGCGAGGGACAGGGAGACCAAAAACATTCAGTACTTC.

The J gene is TRBJ1-1, the V gene TRBV6-1, with D perhaps TRBD1 (6 bases). The CDR3 runs 17 residues. V was clipped by 0 bases and J by 0 bases, with 14 bases between them. Germline CDR1 is MNHNS and CDR2 is SASEGT. Here the CDR3 DNA reads TGTGCCAGCAGTGAAGCGATCACGGGACAATTGAACACTGAAGCTTTCTTT. It codes for CASSEAITGQLNTEAFF.

This chain connects TRBV2 to TRBJ1-2; D not certain. Trimming cost V 5 bases and J 2 bases, with 9 bases left between them. Germline CDR1 reads SNHLY; CDR2 reads FYNNEI. CDR3 length equals 13 residues. CDR3 in amino acids: CASSSGENYGYTF. CDR3 DNA sequence: TGTGCCAGCAGTTCTGGGGAGAACTATGGCTACACCTTC.

The gene calls are TRBV2 and TRBJ1-2; no clear D gene. V lost 1 base, J lost 1 base, and 7 bases lay in between. This CDR3 region has 14 residues. CDR1 is SNHLY, CDR2 FYNNEI, per germline. CDR3 loop: CASSEDLVNYGYTF. CDR3 nucleotide sequence: TGTGCCAGCAGTGAAGATTTGGTTAACTATGGCTACACCTTC.